The clone carrying this T cell receptor beta chain was observed once. Germline loops: CDR1 MGHRA, CDR2 YSYEKL. The CDR3 contains 14 residues. Trimming cost V 0 bases and J 4 bases, with 9 bases left between them. The data stem from a study of blood T cell repertoires in COVID-19. Study background: The United States, Italy and Spain were the sources of the acute and convalescent COVID-19 samples. From T cells, B-cell-depleted T cells, or PBMCs came the material, which was cDNA or gDNA.

Under the authors' procedure: Amplification with reference gene primers provided the estimates of nucleated cell counts. Clones were sequenced by immunoSEQ multiplex PCR, and TCRdb holds only the in-frame ones, with some missing. Clonal size and the V and J genes are those of that table, whereas D and trimming came from the DNA. The sample consists of approximately 110,000 clones, over 75% of them appearing once. Material: peripheral blood. The sequence derives from a man aged 50-60 years with acute or convalescent COVID-19. The chain is built from TRBV4-1 and TRBJ1-1; D might be TRBD1 (5 bases). CDR3 loop: CASSQDSGGTEAFF. Written as DNA, the CDR3 is TGCGCCAGCAGCCAAGACTCCGGGGGCACTGAAGCTTTCTTT.